The rows below give T cell receptor beta chains drawn from one sample of a study of naive and memory T cell subsets. TCRdb re-called the UMI-ligation and nested PCR reads with MiXCR, one entry per CDR3 protein. The table shows 21,000 or so distinct CDR3 sequences, with 11% occurring only once. The sequenced material came from central memory CD8+ T cells from blood. The receptors come from a human donor in good health. Both conserved end residues are part of each CDR3. A D gene is named only where the DNA matches it firmly. For some rows the clone size is stated as once, few or many, or as a class when expanded; others skip it.

>TRBJ1-2|.|TRBV6-6|many
CASSYSSGRDPYGYTF
TGTGCCAGCAGTTACTCGAGTGGGAGGGACCCATATGGCTACACCTTC
>TRBJ2-7|.|TRBV18|many
CASSPESSYEQYF
TGTGCCAGCTCACCCGAGAGCTCCTACGAGCAGTACTTC
>TRBJ1-1|.|TRBV5-5|medium-sized
CASSLAGNTEAFF
TGTGCCAGCAGCTTGGCAGGGAACACTGAAGCTTTCTTT
>TRBJ1-5|TRBD1|TRBV12-3/TRBV12-4|many
CARAGQGRCDQPQHF
TGTGCCAGGGCGGGACAGGGGCGTTGCGATCAGCCCCAGCATTTT
>TRBJ2-1|.|TRBV10-2|.
CASSEWNEVNEQFF
TGCGCCAGCAGTGAATGGAACGAGGTTAATGAGCAGTTCTTC
>TRBJ1-6|.|TRBV2|many
CATGEAYNSPLHF
TGTGCCACAGGAGAGGCCTATAATTCACCCCTCCACTTT
>TRBJ1-2|.|TRBV28|few
CASRVGGTADGYTF
TGTGCCAGCAGGGTCGGTGGGACCGCGGATGGCTACACCTTC
>TRBJ2-1|TRBD2|TRBV7-6|.
CASSLWTGGPSNEQFF
TGTGCCAGCAGCTTATGGACGGGAGGGCCAAGTAATGAGCAGTTCTTC
>TRBJ1-1|.|TRBV5-1|many
CASSLELRANTEAFF
TGCGCCAGCAGCTTGGAACTCAGGGCGAACACTGAAGCTTTCTTT
>TRBJ2-7|.|TRBV7-2|few
CASSTSLALEQYF
TGTGCCAGCAGCACATCTTTGGCCCTCGAGCAGTACTTC
>TRBJ1-2|.|TRBV29-1|many
CSVEVGAYGYTF
TGCAGCGTTGAGGTGGGGGCGTATGGCTACACCTTC
>TRBJ1-4|.|TRBV2|.
CASSPRTGTNEKLFF
TGTGCCAGCAGTCCCCGGACGGGAACTAATGAAAAACTGTTTTTT
>TRBJ1-2|TRBD1|TRBV20-1|many
CSARIRDRDGYTF
TGCAGTGCTAGGATACGGGACAGGGACGGCTACACCTTC
>TRBJ2-7|.|TRBV11-3|.
CASSDRRSYEQYF
TGTGCCAGCAGCGACAGGAGAAGCTACGAGCAGTACTTC
>TRBJ1-3|TRBD1|TRBV24-1|.
CATSDADRDGNTIYF
TGTGCCACCAGTGATGCGGACAGGGATGGAAACACCATATATTTT
>TRBJ2-2|TRBD2|TRBV4-1|.
CASSRHSGGNTGELFF
TGCGCCAGCAGCCGCCATAGCGGGGGCAACACCGGGGAGCTGTTTTTT
>TRBJ2-5|.|TRBV7-9|.
CASSRTHAEAGGVAETQYF
TGTGCCAGCAGCCGAACCCACGCCGAGGCAGGGGGGGTCGCGGAGACCCAGTACTTC
>TRBJ2-7|.|TRBV7-9|.
CASSLGYYEQYF
TGTGCCAGCAGCTTAGGTTACTACGAGCAGTACTTC
>TRBJ2-1|TRBD2|TRBV5-4|few
CASSIGEGPRSYNEQFF
TGTGCCAGCAGCATCGGGGAGGGACCCCGCTCCTACAATGAGCAGTTCTTC
>TRBJ2-1|.|TRBV15|.
CATARAASDEQFF
TGTGCCACCGCGAGGGCAGCCAGCGATGAGCAGTTCTTC
>TRBJ1-1|.|TRBV27|few
CASSSGGTEAFF
TGTGCCAGCAGTTCCGGGGGCACTGAAGCTTTCTTT
>TRBJ2-1|TRBD1|TRBV6-2/TRBV6-3|many
CASRGTGENEQFF
TGTGCCAGCAGAGGGACAGGGGAAAATGAGCAGTTCTTC
>TRBJ2-1|TRBD2|TRBV28|medium-sized
CASSPAWTSNEQFF
TGTGCCAGCAGCCCCGCTTGGACTAGCAATGAGCAGTTCTTC
>TRBJ2-3|TRBD1|TRBV4-2|few
CASSQRTGYSTDTQYF
TGTGCCAGCAGCCAACGGACAGGGTATAGCACAGATACGCAGTATTTT
>TRBJ2-2|TRBD2|TRBV5-4|.
CASSLSGGPFGNTGELFF
TGTGCCAGCAGCTTGTCGGGAGGGCCTTTTGGGAACACCGGGGAGCTGTTTTTT
>TRBJ2-7|TRBD2|TRBV2|.
CASTFSGGGSYEQYF
TGTGCCAGCACCTTCAGCGGGGGGGGCTCCTACGAGCAGTACTTC
>TRBJ2-1|.|TRBV20-1|few
CSARDLEVFGFEQFF
TGCAGTGCTAGAGATCTTGAAGTATTTGGATTTGAGCAGTTCTTC
>TRBJ2-1|TRBD1|TRBV11-2|once
CASSDTNPGQGTYNEQFF
TGTGCCAGCAGCGACACCAATCCGGGACAGGGAACCTACAATGAGCAGTTCTTC
>TRBJ2-7|TRBD2|TRBV9|.
CASSVAAGDHEQYF
TGTGCCAGCAGCGTAGCAGCGGGAGACCACGAGCAGTACTTC
>TRBJ2-1|TRBD2|TRBV7-2|.
CASSRRDGLAGYNEQFF
TGTGCCAGCAGCAGACGCGACGGGCTAGCGGGGTACAATGAGCAGTTCTTC
>TRBJ2-7|TRBD1|TRBV5-1|many
CASSLGTGDLYEQYF
TGCGCCAGCAGCTTAGGGACAGGGGACCTCTACGAGCAGTACTTC
>TRBJ2-6|.|TRBV6-1|few
CASIRRGQLISGANVLTF
TGTGCCAGCATCCGTCGGGGACAACTCATCTCTGGGGCCAACGTCCTGACTTTC
>TRBJ1-2|.|TRBV6-1|few
CASSESKPGRGGYTF
TGTGCCAGCAGTGAATCTAAACCGGGAAGGGGCGGCTACACCTTC
>TRBJ1-1|.|TRBV20-1|few
CSARDYRGGDTEAFF
TGCAGTGCTAGAGATTATCGAGGGGGTGACACTGAAGCTTTCTTT
>TRBJ1-2|.|TRBV9|many
CASSSNQGNYGYTF
TGTGCCAGCAGTTCAAATCAGGGTAACTATGGCTACACCTTC
>TRBJ1-1|.|TRBV6-5|many
CASSPSGGVWDTEAFF
TGTGCCAGCAGTCCAAGCGGTGGGGTTTGGGACACTGAAGCTTTCTTT
>TRBJ2-2|.|TRBV6-4|many
CASSDRGTGELFF
TGTGCCAGCAGTGACAGGGGCACCGGGGAGCTGTTTTTT
>TRBJ2-7|.|TRBV14|few
CASSQVGSYEQYF
TGTGCCAGCAGCCAAGTCGGCTCCTACGAGCAGTACTTC
>TRBJ2-7|.|TRBV12-3/TRBV12-4|.
CASSLSGSYEQYF
TGTGCCAGCAGTTTATCTGGGTCGTACGAGCAGTACTTC
>TRBJ2-7|.|TRBV11-2|.
CASSLAMRTAEQYF
TGTGCCAGCAGCTTAGCGATGAGGACGGCAGAGCAGTACTTC
>TRBJ1-2|.|TRBV6-2/TRBV6-3|many
CASSYVEDAGYTF
TGTGCCAGCAGTTACGTTGAGGACGCTGGCTACACCTTC
>TRBJ2-4|.|TRBV11-2|few
CASSLGGGAKNIQYF
TGTGCCAGCAGCTTGGGCGGCGGGGCCAAAAACATTCAGTACTTC
>TRBJ1-5|.|TRBV20-1|many
CSAREYSGGRQPQHF
TGCAGTGCTAGAGAATACAGTGGGGGGCGTCAGCCCCAGCATTTT
>TRBJ1-2|.|TRBV6-5|few
CASSYSVSQVGNYGYTF
TGTGCCAGCAGTTACTCGGTTTCTCAAGTCGGTAACTATGGCTACACCTTC
>TRBJ2-7|.|TRBV29-1|many
CSVEGGAIYEQYF
TGCAGCGTTGAGGGGGGGGCTATCTACGAGCAGTACTTC
>TRBJ2-7|.|TRBV12-3/TRBV12-4|.
CASSLSASASHEQYF
TGTGCCAGCAGTTTATCGGCTAGCGCTTCCCACGAGCAGTACTTC
>TRBJ1-4|TRBD1|TRBV28|many
CASSLFLPQGPNEKLFF
TGTGCCAGCAGTTTATTTCTCCCACAGGGGCCAAATGAAAAACTGTTTTTT
>TRBJ2-7|.|TRBV2|.
CASSGTPPGQYF
TGTGCCAGCAGTGGGACACCTCCCGGGCAGTACTTC
>TRBJ1-5|.|TRBV30|.
CARERGYSNQPQHF
TGTGCGAGGGAGCGGGGGTATAGCAATCAGCCCCAGCATTTT
>TRBJ1-5|.|TRBV10-3|few
CAISEGGGSKQPQHF
TGTGCCATCAGTGAGGGTGGGGGGTCAAAGCAGCCCCAGCATTTT
>TRBJ2-7|.|TRBV20-1|.
CSAKMLGEQYF
TGCAGTGCTAAGATGCTCGGCGAGCAGTACTTC
>TRBJ2-7|.|TRBV7-9|few
CASSPPRGAGVEQYF
TGTGCCAGCAGCCCCCCTAGGGGGGCGGGAGTCGAGCAGTACTTC
>TRBJ2-7|TRBD2|TRBV28|few
CASRRTSGRNYEQYF
TGTGCCAGCAGACGGACTAGCGGGAGGAACTACGAGCAGTACTTC
>TRBJ2-5|TRBD2|TRBV28|.
CASRGGLSQETQYF
TGTGCCAGCAGGGGGGGGTTAAGCCAGGAGACCCAGTACTTC